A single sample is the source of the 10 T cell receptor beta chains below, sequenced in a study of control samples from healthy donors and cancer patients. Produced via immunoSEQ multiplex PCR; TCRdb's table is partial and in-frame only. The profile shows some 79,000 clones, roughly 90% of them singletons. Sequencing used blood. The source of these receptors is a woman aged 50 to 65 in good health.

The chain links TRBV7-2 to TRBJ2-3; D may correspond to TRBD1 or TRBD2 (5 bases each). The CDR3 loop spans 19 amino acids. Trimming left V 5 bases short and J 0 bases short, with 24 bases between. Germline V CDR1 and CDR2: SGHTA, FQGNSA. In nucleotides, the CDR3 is TGTGCCAGCAGCACATCTTCCATACGGGGCTACTCTAGCACAGATACGCAGTATTTT. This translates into CASSTSSIRGYSSTDTQYF.

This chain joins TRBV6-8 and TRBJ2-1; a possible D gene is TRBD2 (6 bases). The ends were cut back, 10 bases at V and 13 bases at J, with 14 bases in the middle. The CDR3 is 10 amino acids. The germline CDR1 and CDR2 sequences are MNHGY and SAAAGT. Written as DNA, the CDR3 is TGTGCCACATCAGGGACTCCCCAGTTCTTC. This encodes CATSGTPQFF.

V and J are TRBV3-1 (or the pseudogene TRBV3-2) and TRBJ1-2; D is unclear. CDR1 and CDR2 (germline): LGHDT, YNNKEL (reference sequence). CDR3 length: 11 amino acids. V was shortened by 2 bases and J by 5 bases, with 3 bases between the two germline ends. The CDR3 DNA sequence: TGTGCCAGCAGCCAACTATATGGCTACACCTTC. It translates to CASSQLYGYTF.

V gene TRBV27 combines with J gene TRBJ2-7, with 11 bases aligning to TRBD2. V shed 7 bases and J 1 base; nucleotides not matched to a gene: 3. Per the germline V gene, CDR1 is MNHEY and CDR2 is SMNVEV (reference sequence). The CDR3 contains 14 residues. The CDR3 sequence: CASMRTSGSYEQYF. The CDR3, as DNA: TGTGCCAGCATGAGGACTAGCGGGTCCTACGAGCAGTACTTC.

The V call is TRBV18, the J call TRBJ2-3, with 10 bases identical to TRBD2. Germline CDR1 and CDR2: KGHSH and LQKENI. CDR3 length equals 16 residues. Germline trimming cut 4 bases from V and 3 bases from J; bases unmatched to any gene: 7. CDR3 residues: CASSLLAGVGTDTQYF. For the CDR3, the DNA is TGTGCCAGCTCACTTCTAGCGGGAGTTGGGACAGATACGCAGTATTTT.

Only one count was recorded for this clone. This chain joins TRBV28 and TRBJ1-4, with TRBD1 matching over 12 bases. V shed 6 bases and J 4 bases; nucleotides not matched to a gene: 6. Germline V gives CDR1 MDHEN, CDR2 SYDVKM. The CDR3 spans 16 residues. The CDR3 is CASRPGTGGYNEKLFF. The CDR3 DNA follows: TGTGCCAGCAGGCCCGGGACAGGGGGCTATAATGAAAAACTGTTTTTT. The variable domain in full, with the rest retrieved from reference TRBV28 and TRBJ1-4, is DVKVTQSSRYLVKRTGEKVFLECVQDMDHENMFWYRQDPGLGLRLIYFSYDVKMKEKGDIPEGYSVSREKKERFSLILESASTNQTSMYLCASRPGTGGYNEKLFFGSGTQLSVL.

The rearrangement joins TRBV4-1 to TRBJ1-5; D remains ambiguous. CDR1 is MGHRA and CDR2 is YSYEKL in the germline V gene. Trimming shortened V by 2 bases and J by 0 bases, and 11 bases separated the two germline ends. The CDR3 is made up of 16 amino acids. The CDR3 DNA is TGCGCCAGCAGCCAAAGACCTAGGGATAGCAATCAGCCCCAGCATTTT. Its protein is CASSQRPRDSNQPQHF.

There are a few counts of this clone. Here the CDR3 DNA reads TGTGCCACCGGAACCGGGACAGGGATGGGTGCCGGGGAGCTGTTTTTT. This sequence encodes CATGTGTGMGAGELFF. This chain connects TRBV15 to TRBJ2-2; the match to TRBD1 covers 9 bases. The germline gives CDR1 LNHNV, CDR2 YYDKDF (reference sequence). V lost 8 bases, J lost 6 bases, and 13 bases stayed unmatched. The CDR3 consists of 16 residues.

CDR3 amino acids: CASSRPTGATEAFF. The CDR3 DNA sequence: TGTGCCAGCAGCCGCCCAACAGGGGCAACTGAAGCTTTCTTT. The chain uses TRBV5-5 and TRBJ1-1, with 7 nucleotides matching TRBD1. The CDR3 is made up of 14 amino acids. Germline assignment: CDR1 SGHKS and CDR2 YYEKEE (reference sequence). The trim removed 4 bases at V and 5 bases at J, leaving 8 bases unmatched.

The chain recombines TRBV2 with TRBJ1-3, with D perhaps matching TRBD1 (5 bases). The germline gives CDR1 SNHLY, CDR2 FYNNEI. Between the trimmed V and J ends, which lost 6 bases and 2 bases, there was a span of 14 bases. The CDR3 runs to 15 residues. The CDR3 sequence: CASREDTRPGNTIYF. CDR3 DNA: TGTGCCAGCAGGGAGGACACGAGACCTGGAAACACCATATATTTT.